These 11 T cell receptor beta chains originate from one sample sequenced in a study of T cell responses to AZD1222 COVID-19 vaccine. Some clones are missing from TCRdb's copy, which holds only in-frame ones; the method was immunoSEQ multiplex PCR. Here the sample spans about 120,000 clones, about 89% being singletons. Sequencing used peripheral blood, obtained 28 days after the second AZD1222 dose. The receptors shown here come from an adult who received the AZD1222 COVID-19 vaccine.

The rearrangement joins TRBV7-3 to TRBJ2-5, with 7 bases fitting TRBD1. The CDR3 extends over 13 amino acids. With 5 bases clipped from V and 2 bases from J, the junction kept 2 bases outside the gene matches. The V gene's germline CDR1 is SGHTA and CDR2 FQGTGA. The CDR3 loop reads CASSTGQQETQYF. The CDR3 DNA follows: TGTGCCAGCAGCACGGGACAGCAAGAGACCCAGTACTTC.

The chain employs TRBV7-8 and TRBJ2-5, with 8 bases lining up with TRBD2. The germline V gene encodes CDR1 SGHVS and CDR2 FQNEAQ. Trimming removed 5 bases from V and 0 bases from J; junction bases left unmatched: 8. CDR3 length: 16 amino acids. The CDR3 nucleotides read TGTGCCAGCAGCAGCCCCTGGCGGGGGGACCAAGAGACCCAGTACTTC. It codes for CASSSPWRGDQETQYF.

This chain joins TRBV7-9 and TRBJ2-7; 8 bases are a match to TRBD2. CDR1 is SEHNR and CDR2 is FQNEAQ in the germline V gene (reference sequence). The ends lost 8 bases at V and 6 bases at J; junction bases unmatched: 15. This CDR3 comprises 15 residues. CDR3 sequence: CASVSPGGGLGEQYF. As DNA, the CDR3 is TGTGCCAGCGTCTCCCCGGGCGGGGGGCTAGGCGAGCAGTACTTC.

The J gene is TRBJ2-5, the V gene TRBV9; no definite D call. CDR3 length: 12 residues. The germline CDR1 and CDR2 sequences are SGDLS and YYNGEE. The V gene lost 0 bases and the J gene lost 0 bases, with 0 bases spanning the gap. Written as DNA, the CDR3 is TGTGCCAGCAGCGTAGACCAAGAGACCCAGTACTTC. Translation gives CASSVDQETQYF.

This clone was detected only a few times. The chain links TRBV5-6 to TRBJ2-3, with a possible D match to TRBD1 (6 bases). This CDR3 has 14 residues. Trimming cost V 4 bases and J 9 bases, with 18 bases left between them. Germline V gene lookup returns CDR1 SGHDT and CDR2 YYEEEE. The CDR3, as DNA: TGTGCCAGCAGCCCCGGACAGTCTCTTAGGACGCAGTATTTT. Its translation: CASSPGQSLRTQYF. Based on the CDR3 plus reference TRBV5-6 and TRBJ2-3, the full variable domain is DAGVTQSPTHLIKTRGQQVTLRCSPKSGHDTVSWYQQALGQGPQFIFQYYEEEERQRGNFPDRFSGHQFPNYSSELNVNALLLGDSALYLCASSPGQSLRTQYFGPGTRLTVL.

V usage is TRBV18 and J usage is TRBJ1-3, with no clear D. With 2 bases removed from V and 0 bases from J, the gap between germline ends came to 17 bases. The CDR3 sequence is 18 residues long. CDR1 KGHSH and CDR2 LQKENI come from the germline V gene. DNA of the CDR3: TGTGCCAGCTCACCAGAGAACTCAGGACCCATCTCTGGAAACACCATATATTTT. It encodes CASSPENSGPISGNTIYF.

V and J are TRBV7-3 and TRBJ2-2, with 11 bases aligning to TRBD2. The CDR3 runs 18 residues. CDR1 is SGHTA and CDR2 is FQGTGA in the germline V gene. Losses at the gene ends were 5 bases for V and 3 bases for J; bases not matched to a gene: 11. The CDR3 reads CASSPGLAGTPDTGELFF. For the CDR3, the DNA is TGTGCCAGCAGCCCCGGACTAGCGGGCACCCCGGACACCGGGGAGCTGTTTTTT.

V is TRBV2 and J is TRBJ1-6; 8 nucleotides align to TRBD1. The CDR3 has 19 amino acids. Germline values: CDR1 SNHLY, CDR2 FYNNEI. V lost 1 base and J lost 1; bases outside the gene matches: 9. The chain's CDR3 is CASSEVPTGVASYNSPLHF. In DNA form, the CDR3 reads TGTGCCAGCAGTGAAGTCCCGACAGGGGTCGCATCCTATAATTCACCCCTCCACTTT.

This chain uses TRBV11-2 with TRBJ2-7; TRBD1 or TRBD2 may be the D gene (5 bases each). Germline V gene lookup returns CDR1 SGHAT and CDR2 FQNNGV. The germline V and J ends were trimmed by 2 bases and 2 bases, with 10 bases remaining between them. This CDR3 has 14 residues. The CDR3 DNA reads TGTGCCAGCAGCTTAATTATGGGGGCCTACGAGCAGTACTTC. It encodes CASSLIMGAYEQYF.

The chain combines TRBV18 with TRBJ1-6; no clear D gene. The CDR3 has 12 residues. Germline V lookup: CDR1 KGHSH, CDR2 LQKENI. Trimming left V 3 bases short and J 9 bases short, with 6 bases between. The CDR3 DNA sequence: TGTGCCAGCTCACCGGATAGTTCACCCCTCCACTTT. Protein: CASSPDSSPLHF. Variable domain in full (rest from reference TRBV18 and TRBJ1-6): NAGVMQNPRHLVRRRGQEARLRCSPMKGHSHVYWYRQLPEEGLKFMVYLQKENIIDESGMPKERFSAEFPKEGPSILRIQQVVRGDSAAYFCASSPDSSPLHFGNGTRLTVT.

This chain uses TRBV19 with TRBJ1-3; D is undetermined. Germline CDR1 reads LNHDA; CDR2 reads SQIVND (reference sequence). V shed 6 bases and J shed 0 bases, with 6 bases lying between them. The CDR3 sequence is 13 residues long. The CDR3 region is CASRLGSGNTIYF. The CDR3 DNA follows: TGTGCCAGTAGACTCGGCTCTGGAAACACCATATATTTT. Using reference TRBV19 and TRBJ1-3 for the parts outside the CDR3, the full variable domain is DGGITQSPKYLFRKEGQNVTLSCEQNLNHDAMYWYRQDPGQGLRLIYYSQIVNDFQKGDIAEGYSVSREKKESFPLTVTSAQKNPTAFYLCASRLGSGNTIYFGEGSWLTVV.